This T cell receptor (beta chain) appears in the sequencing data of a study of CD8 T cells in ankylosing spondylitis. Study results and caveats: Typical of ankylosing spondylitis blood, it appeared, was a TCR beta motif of several highly homologous variants. In the blood and synovial fluid of reactive arthritis, some motif variants had been previously reported. Disease-linked clones were CD8+ and relatively rare in peripheral blood.

The germline CDR1 and CDR2 sequences are MGHDK and SYGVNS. The CDR3 is 16 amino acids. V lost 1 base and J lost 6; bases outside the gene matches: 6. Each CDR3 protein is one row after TCRdb ran MiXCR on the 5' RACE reads. The data contain roughly 450,000 distinct CDR3 sequences, 26% of them singletons. A remark on this clonotype: Its target is not known.

The sequenced material came from blood, either unsorted or a sorted T cell fraction (not recorded which). This receptor was identified in a male donor with ankylosing spondylitis. This chain links TRBV25-1 with TRBJ2-1; 10 nucleotides align to TRBD2. The CDR3 coding sequence is TGTGCCAGCAGTGAATTCCCTAGCGGGAGAATCAATGAGCAGTTCTTC. Translating gives CASSEFPSGRINEQFF. Using reference TRBV25-1 and TRBJ2-1 for the parts outside the CDR3, the full variable domain is EADIYQTPRYLVIGTGKKITLECSQTMGHDKMYWYQQDPGMELHLIHYSYGVNSTEKGDLSSESTVSRIRTEHFPLTLESARPSHTSQYLCASSEFPSGRINEQFFGPGTRLTVL.